The entry below gives a single T cell receptor beta chain sequence along with its context. Its antigen is undetermined. This sample is part of a study of cytomegalovirus exposure and HLA in healthy donors. Study-wide findings and caveats: Cytomegalovirus-associated status was assigned to approximately 160 TCR beta chains.

Sequencing used immunoSEQ multiplex PCR; TCRdb keeps in-frame clones, though not all of them. Here the sample spans some 340,000 clones, roughly 87% being singletons. The source material was PBMCs. The source is a woman aged 30 to 39 in good health and CMV-seropositive.

CDR3 DNA: TGTGCCTGTGCGGCTATCTCTAGCACAGATACGCAGTATTTT. It yields the protein CACAAISSTDTQYF. The J gene is TRBJ2-3, the V gene TRBV30; D remains ambiguous. V lost 6 bases, J lost 0 bases, and 13 bases lay in between. The CDR3 is 14 amino acids. Germline CDR1 is GTSNPN and CDR2 is SVGIG (reference sequence).